This T cell receptor (beta chain) was identified during a study of radiation and T cells in renal cell carcinoma. Germline values: CDR1 PRHDT, CDR2 FYEKMQ (reference sequence). The CDR3 totals 14 residues. Trimming left V 5 bases short and J 4 bases short, with 15 bases between. The method was immunoSEQ multiplex PCR; TCRdb's version includes in-frame clones alone and lacks a portion of them. The sample shows some 150,000 clones, more than 70% of them seen only once. The time point: baseline pretreatment blood. The treatment: 15 Gy SBRT to primary tumor, nephrectomy 4 weeks later. This TCR was sampled from a woman between 45 and 65 years old with renal cell carcinoma. The source material was blood, sampled from a patient whose treatment included radiotherapy and nephrectomy. The chain recombines TRBV13 with TRBJ2-7, with a tentative D call TRBD1 (5 bases). The CDR3 sequence: CASSQMAGAYEQYF. CDR3 DNA: TGTGCCAGCAGCCAAATGGCTGGGGCTTACGAGCAGTACTTC.